This entry is about one T cell receptor (beta chain). This sample is drawn from a study of blood T cell repertoires in COVID-19. Study overall: The origin of the acute and convalescent COVID-19 samples was the United States, Italy and Spain. T cells, B-cell-depleted T cells, or PBMCs provided the cDNA or gDNA that served as material.

Germline CDR1 reads LGHNA; CDR2 reads YNFKEQ. Trimming took off 0 bases at V and 5 bases at J, with 5 bases between the two ends. The CDR3 has 13 amino acids. Per the study methods: Estimates of nucleated cell counts were drawn from the amplification of reference gene primers. Profiled with immunoSEQ multiplex PCR; TCRdb holds only in-frame clones, not every one. V and J calls and clone size are given by that table; D and trimming were obtained from the DNA. The data hold fewer than 400,000 clones, with roughly 86% observed a single time. The gene calls are TRBV4-2 and TRBJ2-1; TRBD1 is a possible D gene (5 bases). The clonotype comes from a human donor in a cohort sampled during active COVID-19. The sample consisted of peripheral blood. The CDR3 reads CASSQEGHNEQFF. The DNA for the CDR3 is TGTGCCAGCAGCCAAGAGGGGCACAATGAGCAGTTCTTC.